The entry below describes one T cell receptor beta chain. The data were taken from a study of CD8 T cells in Susac syndrome. cDNA came from about 0.46 to 1 ug RNA primed by random hexamers. TCRdb fed the immunoSEQ multiplex PCR reads into MiXCR, producing one record per CDR3 protein. The sample carries tens of thousands of distinct CDR3 sequences, around 94% recorded once. CDR3 length: 16 amino acids. Trimming cost V 4 bases and J 5 bases; bases outside gene matches: 10. Germline V CDR1 and CDR2: SGHDN, FVKESK. The TCR comes from a human donor with Susac syndrome. This chain uses TRBV14 with TRBJ2-7; 11 bases map to TRBD1. The sequencing sample was made of CD8+ T cells from PBMCs. Here the CDR3 DNA reads TGTGCCAGCAGCCGAGAGAGGACAGGGGGCGTGGACGAGCAGTACTTC. Translated, it gives CASSRERTGGVDEQYF.